A selection of T cell receptor beta chains follows, all from one sample in a study of STAT5B mutations in CD4+ large granular lymphocyte leukemia. Method: immunoSEQ multiplex PCR; TCRdb's copy keeps in-frame clones and lacks some. The table records approximately 40,000 clones, about four fifths of them present only once. The sample was CD4+ T cells from blood buffy coats. The receptors stem from a human donor in good health. The CDR3 runs from the conserved cysteine through the conserved F or W. D genes are given only for firm matches. The size entry is marked missing in some rows and otherwise reads once, few, many or a size class.

j_call: TRBJ1-5; d_call: TRBD1; clone_size: NA; v_call: TRBV11-2; cdr3_aa: CASSLGQGAVQPQHF; cdr3_nt: TGTGCCAGCAGCTTAGGACAGGGGGCGGTTCAGCCCCAGCATTTT
j_call: TRBJ2-7; d_call: NA; clone_size: NA; v_call: TRBV7-8; cdr3_aa: CASTLGSSYEQYF; cdr3_nt: TGTGCCAGCACTCTCGGGTCCAGCTACGAGCAGTACTTC
j_call: TRBJ1-1; d_call: NA; clone_size: NA; v_call: TRBV10-3; cdr3_aa: CAISGGGNTEAFF; cdr3_nt: TGTGCCATCAGTGGCGGGGGGAACACTGAAGCTTTCTTT
j_call: TRBJ2-6; d_call: NA; clone_size: NA; v_call: TRBV4-1; cdr3_aa: CASSQEVQRANVLTF; cdr3_nt: TGCGCCAGCAGCCAAGAAGTTCAGCGGGCCAACGTCCTGACTTTC
j_call: TRBJ2-2; d_call: TRBD2; clone_size: NA; v_call: TRBV5-8; cdr3_aa: CASSPLSGGPNTGELFF; cdr3_nt: TGTGCCAGCAGCCCCTTGAGCGGGGGCCCGAACACCGGGGAGCTGTTTTTT
j_call: TRBJ1-1; d_call: NA; clone_size: NA; v_call: TRBV6-6; cdr3_aa: CASSYSRIGIGTEAFF; cdr3_nt: TGTGCCAGCAGTTACTCGAGGATAGGGATCGGTACTGAAGCTTTCTTT
j_call: TRBJ2-2; d_call: NA; clone_size: NA; v_call: TRBV11-2; cdr3_aa: CASRPPVGAGELFF; cdr3_nt: TGTGCCAGCAGGCCGCCCGTGGGCGCCGGGGAGCTGTTTTTT
j_call: TRBJ2-7; d_call: NA; clone_size: NA; v_call: TRBV5-1; cdr3_aa: CASSLDGRETYEQYF; cdr3_nt: TGCGCCAGCAGCTTGGATGGCAGGGAAACGTACGAGCAGTACTTC
j_call: TRBJ1-1; d_call: NA; clone_size: few; v_call: TRBV5-6; cdr3_aa: CASSLSGPEAFF; cdr3_nt: TGTGCCAGCAGCTTGTCAGGGCCTGAAGCTTTCTTT
j_call: TRBJ2-7; d_call: NA; clone_size: NA; v_call: TRBV6-6; cdr3_aa: CASRRKSSYEQYF; cdr3_nt: TGTGCCAGCAGGCGCAAAAGCTCCTACGAGCAGTACTTC